The 26 T cell receptor beta chains below were found in one sample sequenced in a study of post-analysis software for immune sequencing data. The TCR beta cDNA libraries contained unique molecular identifiers. A single record per CDR3 protein comes from TCRdb applying MiXCR to the PCR reads. The sample yields some 690,000 distinct CDR3 sequences, about 32% seen once. Study results and limitations: Elevated frequency relative to controls characterized 4 or 5 TRBV segments in patients, TRBV5-6, TRBV5-1 and TRBV20-1 among them.

What these receptors recognize is not known. The sequenced sample consisted of blood. Receptors were obtained from a girl under 18 with multiple sclerosis.

In the case of this clonotype: One junction end does not reproduce the germline sequence, and a read error may be involved. This chain joins TRBV2 and TRBJ1-5; TRBD1 matches 7 bases. The CDR3 runs 17 residues. Germline loops: CDR1 SNHLY, CDR2 FYNNEI. The CDR3 coding sequence is TGTGCCAGCAAATTACAGACAGGGAGAGATAGCAACCAGCCCCAGCATTTT. It specifies CASKLQTGRDSNQPQHF.

Many counts were recorded for this clonotype. V gene TRBV7-9 combines with J gene TRBJ2-6; D is uncertain. CDR1 SEHNR and CDR2 FQNEAQ come from the germline V gene (reference sequence). This CDR3 is 16 amino acids long. V was clipped by 3 bases and J by 1 base, with 10 bases between them. The CDR3 protein is CASSLGRVSGANVLTF. The CDR3, as DNA: TGTGCCAGCAGCTTGGGCCGGGTTTCTGGGGCCAACGTCCTGACTTTC.

This clonotype has a count of ten or more. The chain has TRBV29-1 and TRBJ1-2, with a possible D match to TRBD1 (6 bases). The V and J ends lost 3 bases and 4 bases respectively, with 15 bases between them. The CDR3 loop spans 14 amino acids. Germline assignment: CDR1 SQVTM and CDR2 ANQGSEA. CDR3 residues: CSVERPGQRYGYTF. In DNA form, the CDR3 reads TGCAGCGTTGAGAGACCGGGACAACGCTATGGCTACACCTTC.

In its sample, this clonotype was seen a few times. The chain combines TRBV6-5 with TRBJ1-6; unclear D gene. The CDR3 has 13 residues. The ends were cut back, 4 bases at V and 10 bases at J, with 11 bases in the middle. CDR1 is MNHEY, CDR2 SVGAGI, per germline. CDR3 coding DNA: TGTGCCAGCAGTTCGAGGGCTCGGTCACCCCTCCACTTT. Residues: CASSSRARSPLHF.

This clonotype turned up a few times. The chain recombines TRBV21-1 with TRBJ2-1; the table calls TRBD2, which could not be checked here. TRBV21-1 is described as a pseudogene. CDR3 length: 15 residues. CDR3 protein: CASSPYRYSYNEQFF. DNA of the CDR3: TGTGCCAGCAGCCCCTACCGCTACTCCTACAATGAGCAGTTCTTC.

Only a few counts were recorded for this clonotype. The V gene is TRBV9, the J gene TRBJ2-3, with D tentatively TRBD2 (6 bases). Germline V CDR1 and CDR2: SGDLS, YYNGEE. The CDR3 is 14 amino acids. V dropped 1 base and J dropped 6 bases, with 12 bases sitting between them. The CDR3 nucleotides are TGTGCCAGCAGCGTAAAAGGAGGGGCGGATACGCAGTATTTT. This encodes CASSVKGGADTQYF.

The chain employs TRBV6-5 and TRBJ2-3, with D perhaps TRBD1 or TRBD2 (5 bases each). This CDR3 comprises 15 residues. Trimming pared 0 bases from V and 5 bases from J, leaving 12 bases between. Germline CDR1 is MNHEY and CDR2 is SVGAGI. DNA of the CDR3: TGTGCCAGCAGTTACTCTTGGGGGATGGAAGATACGCAGTATTTT. It yields the protein CASSYSWGMEDTQYF.

As DNA, the CDR3 is TGTGCCAGACCTACGGACAGGGAGAGGGGGAGCCCCTACGAGCAGTACTTC. As protein: CARPTDRERGSPYEQYF. This chain connects TRBV3-1 to TRBJ2-7; 8 nucleotides agree with TRBD1. The CDR3 runs 17 residues. CDR1 and CDR2 (germline): LGHDT, YNNKEL (reference sequence). With 9 bases clipped from V and 2 bases from J, the junction kept 18 bases outside the gene matches.

The CDR3 DNA reads TGCAGTGCTAGAGATCTCTTGGCAGATACGCAGTATTTT. Translating gives CSARDLLADTQYF. The gene calls are TRBV20-1 and TRBJ2-3; D is unresolved. V was cut by 0 bases and J by 4 bases, with 8 bases left in between. Germline CDR1 is DFQATT and CDR2 is SNEGSKA (reference sequence). The CDR3 runs to 13 residues.

This chain links TRBV6-5 with TRBJ2-2; D not resolved. Germline loops: CDR1 MNHEY, CDR2 SVGAGI. This CDR3 has 14 amino acids. The V end was cut by 6 bases, the J end by 6 bases, with 14 bases between. The CDR3 bases are TGTGCCAGCAGACCCAACAGAGTACCCGGGGAGCTGTTTTTT. Translating it yields CASRPNRVPGELFF.

The chain recombines TRBV25-1 with TRBJ2-7; no clear D. Trimming left V 3 bases short and J 3 bases short, with 12 bases between. CDR1 is MGHDK, CDR2 SYGVNS, per germline. The CDR3 has 14 amino acids. The CDR3 nucleotides read TGTGCCAGCAGTGATCCTGGATCGGGCTACGAGCAGTACTTC. Translating gives CASSDPGSGYEQYF.

V and J are TRBV6-2 or TRBV6-3 and TRBJ1-1; D remains ambiguous. Germline V gives CDR1 MNHEY, CDR2 SVGEGT. The CDR3 is 12 residues long. Deletions cut 5 bases from V and 3 bases from J, with 7 bases between. CDR3 amino acids: CASSDGDTEAFF. DNA of the CDR3: TGTGCCAGCAGTGACGGGGACACTGAAGCTTTCTTT.

This rearrangement joins TRBV7-2 to TRBJ1-5; 7 positions match TRBD1. Germline assignment: CDR1 SGHTA and CDR2 FQGNSA. V was clipped by 2 bases and J by 1 base; unmatched bases: 2. The CDR3 is 15 amino acids. The CDR3 here is CASSLKGQSNQPQHF. For the CDR3, the DNA is TGTGCCAGCAGCTTAAAGGGACAGAGCAATCAGCCCCAGCATTTT. The full variable domain, completed using reference TRBV7-2 and TRBJ1-5, is GAGVSQSPSNKVTEKGKDVELRCDPISGHTALYWYRQSLGQGLEFLIYFQGNSAPDKSGLPSDRFSAERTGGSVSTLTIQRTQQEDSAVYLCASSLKGQSNQPQHFGDGTRLSIL.

The rearrangement links TRBV7-9 to TRBJ2-6; the D is unclear. The CDR3 loop spans 15 amino acids. V lost 5 bases and J lost 0, with 8 bases in between. Germline V gives CDR1 SEHNR, CDR2 FQNEAQ (reference sequence). The CDR3 bases are TGTGCCAGCAGCCCGCGAAGCTCTGGGGCCAACGTCCTGACTTTC. This codes for CASSPRSSGANVLTF.

This chain links TRBV11-2 with TRBJ1-2, with D hard to call. The V gene lost 8 bases and the J gene lost 3 bases, with 10 bases spanning the gap. Germline V gene data show CDR1 as SGHAT and CDR2 as FQNNGV. This CDR3 contains 12 residues. CDR3 DNA sequence: TGTGCCAGCCGACCAGGCGACTATGGCTACACCTTC. Its protein is CASRPGDYGYTF.

This clonotype has a handful of counts. The chain couples TRBV7-9 to TRBJ2-5; no reliable D call. The CDR3 extends over 15 amino acids. Germline assignment: CDR1 SEHNR and CDR2 FQNEAQ (reference sequence). V dropped 5 bases and J dropped 2 bases, with 15 bases sitting between them. CDR3 sequence (DNA): TGTGCCAGCAGCCTTTCAACGGTTTTACAAGAGACCCAGTACTTC. It codes for CASSLSTVLQETQYF.

This clonotype was observed a handful of times. In nucleotides, the CDR3 is TGTGCCAGCAGTTACTCGAATACCGCGGGGGTTTACAATGAGCAGTTCTTC. Its protein is CASSYSNTAGVYNEQFF. V is TRBV6-2 or TRBV6-3 and J is TRBJ2-1; 7 nucleotides align to TRBD2. This CDR3 has 17 residues. In germline, CDR1 is MNHEY, CDR2 SVGEGT. V was pared by 0 bases and J by 4 bases, with 9 bases of the junction left unmatched.

In its sample, this clonotype was seen a few times. This chain connects TRBV7-3 to TRBJ2-7; tentatively, D is TRBD1 or TRBD2 (5 bases each). The CDR3 totals 15 residues. The V gene's germline CDR1 is SGHTA and CDR2 FQGTGA. V was pared by 4 bases and J by 0 bases, with 13 bases between. This CDR3 is CASSSMGVGSYEQYF. The CDR3 coding sequence is TGTGCCAGCAGCTCTATGGGGGTAGGCTCCTACGAGCAGTACTTC.

This clonotype appeared a few times. This chain joins TRBV12-3 or TRBV12-4 and TRBJ2-7; D perhaps matches TRBD1 (6 bases). Trimming left V 0 bases short and J 6 bases short, with 9 bases between. The length of the CDR3 is 13 residues. CDR3 DNA: TGTGCCAGCAGTTTAGCGTTCAGGGGCGAGCAGTACTTC. It specifies CASSLAFRGEQYF.

The V call is TRBV20-1, the J call TRBJ2-1; D is uncertain. The J call is in doubt because the DNA end fits TRBJ2-7 better. Germline lookup yields CDR1 DFQATT and CDR2 SNEGSKA (reference sequence). The CDR3 covers 13 residues. In nucleotides, the CDR3 is TGCAGTGCTAGAGGTCTCTCCTACAATGAGCAGTACTTC. As protein: CSARGLSYNEQYF.

Only a few counts were recorded for this clonotype. This chain links TRBV11-2 with TRBJ2-3, with 10 bases aligning to TRBD2. The CDR3 covers 16 residues. J was trimmed by 8 bases and V by 7 bases; bases with no gene match: 15. CDR1 SGHAT and CDR2 FQNNGV come from the germline V gene. The CDR3 region is CASTLGSGGAAGTQYF. The CDR3 DNA reads as TGTGCCAGCACCCTAGGCAGCGGGGGGGCCGCGGGTACGCAGTATTTT.

V is TRBV6-2 or TRBV6-3 and J is TRBJ2-1, with TRBD2 identical over 8 bases. The CDR3 is 14 amino acids. The germline gives CDR1 MNHEY, CDR2 SVGEGT. Unmatched junction bases numbered 10, after V lost 11 bases and J lost 4 bases. The CDR3: CAVRAGVTYNEQFF. The DNA for the CDR3 is TGTGCCGTACGAGCGGGAGTGACGTACAATGAGCAGTTCTTC.

This chain links TRBV20-1 with TRBJ1-2, with a possible D match to TRBD1 (6 bases). CDR1 is DFQATT, CDR2 SNEGSKA, per germline (reference sequence). The germline V and J ends were trimmed by 3 bases and 2 bases, with 13 bases remaining between them. This CDR3 contains 14 residues. CDR3 sequence (DNA): TGCAGTGCTAGCCCAACAGGGAACAACTATGGCTACACCTTC. Translation gives CSASPTGNNYGYTF.

This chain joins TRBV9 and TRBJ2-3, with 9 bases lining up with TRBD2. Looked up from germline, CDR1 is SGDLS and CDR2 is YYNGEE. J gave up 2 bases and V 0 bases, and 4 bases lay outside the gene matches. CDR3 size: 16 residues. This chain's CDR3 is CASSVGASGITDTQYF. DNA of the CDR3: TGTGCCAGCAGCGTAGGGGCTAGCGGGATCACAGATACGCAGTATTTT.

The chain is built from TRBV29-1 and TRBJ2-1; tentatively, D is TRBD1 (5 bases). From germline, CDR1 is SQVTM and CDR2 ANQGSEA. V gave up 0 bases and J gave up 5 bases, with 8 bases separating them. This CDR3 region has 13 residues. In nucleotides, the CDR3 is TGCAGCGTTGAAGAGGGGCAGAACAATGAGCAGTTCTTC. Translation: CSVEEGQNNEQFF.

The chain recombines TRBV7-2 with TRBJ2-7, with D perhaps given as TRBD1 or TRBD2 (7 bases each). V lost 3 bases and J lost 4, with 16 bases in between. This CDR3 spans 15 amino acids. Germline V gene data show CDR1 as SGHTA and CDR2 as FQGNSA. CDR3 nucleotide sequence: TGTGCCAGCAGCTTCCAGGGGGGGCAGAGATACGAGCAGTACTTC. It encodes CASSFQGGQRYEQYF. The complete variable domain, with remaining parts taken from reference TRBV7-2 and TRBJ2-7, reads GAGVSQSPSNKVTEKGKDVELRCDPISGHTALYWYRQSLGQGLEFLIYFQGNSAPDKSGLPSDRFSAERTGGSVSTLTIQRTQQEDSAVYLCASSFQGGQRYEQYFGPGTRLTVT.